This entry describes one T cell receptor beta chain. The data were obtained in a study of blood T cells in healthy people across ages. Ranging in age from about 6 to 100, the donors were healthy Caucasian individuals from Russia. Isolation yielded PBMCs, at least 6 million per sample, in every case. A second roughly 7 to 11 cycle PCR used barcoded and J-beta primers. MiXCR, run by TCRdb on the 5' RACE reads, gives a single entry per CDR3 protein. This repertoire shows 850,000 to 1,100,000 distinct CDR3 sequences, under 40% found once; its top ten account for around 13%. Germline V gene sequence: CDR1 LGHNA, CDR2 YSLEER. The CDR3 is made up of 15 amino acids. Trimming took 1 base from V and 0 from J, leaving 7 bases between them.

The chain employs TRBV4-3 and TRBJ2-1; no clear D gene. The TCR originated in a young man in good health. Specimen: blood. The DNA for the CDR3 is TGCGCCAGCAGCCAAGGGGCCGCCTCCTACAATGAGCAGTTCTTC. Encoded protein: CASSQGAASYNEQFF.